The 5 T cell receptor beta chains presented below share a single source sample, sequenced in a study of T cells in Graves' hyperthyroidism and ophthalmopathy. What was amplified from RNA transcripts were TCR beta CDR3 regions. A first-round RT-PCR of the TCR CDR3 used the HTBI primer set. TCRdb reanalysed the multiplex PCR reads using MiXCR and keeps one entry per CDR3 protein. The sample lists roughly 700,000 distinct CDR3 sequences, roughly 17% occurring once. Sequencing input: blood. The receptors were sampled from a man in his fifties or sixties with Graves' hyperthyroidism.

This clonotype was picked up many times. This sequence joins TRBV27 and TRBJ2-7, with a possible D match to TRBD1 (5 bases). The germline gives CDR1 MNHEY, CDR2 SMNVEV (reference sequence). This CDR3 spans 15 amino acids. V lost 1 base to trimming and J lost 4 bases, with 14 bases between them. The CDR3 DNA reads TGTGCCAGCAGTTTATATCCCGACAGCCCTTACGAGCAGTACTTC. Translated, it gives CASSLYPDSPYEQYF.

The table lists this clonotype with a few counts. Possible read error: a much larger clone is one base away. This chain joins TRBV7-2 and TRBJ2-1, with TRBD2 identical over 10 bases. V lost 1 base to trimming and J lost 6 bases; unmatched junction nucleotides: 6. This CDR3 region has 16 residues. Germline V gene lookup returns CDR1 SGHTA and CDR2 FQGNSA. This CDR3 reads CASSLEASGRANEQFF. The CDR3 nucleotides read TGTGCCAGCAGCTTAGAGGCTAGCGGGAGAGCCAATGAGCAGTTCTTC.

This chain connects TRBV6-1 to TRBJ1-5; D unclear. CDR3 size: 14 residues. Germline V gives CDR1 MNHNS, CDR2 SASEGT. Trimming removed 1 base from V and 4 bases from J, with 8 bases in between. The CDR3 region is CASSEVPQNQPQHF. The CDR3 bases are TGTGCCAGCAGTGAAGTACCCCAAAATCAGCCCCAGCATTTT.

The table lists this clonotype with a few counts. The CDR3 protein is CASSTSGTGVHNEQFF. In nucleotides, the CDR3 is TGTGCCAGCAGCACCTCGGGGACAGGGGTACACAATGAGCAGTTCTTC. The chain joins TRBV7-9 to TRBJ2-1; 10 positions agree with TRBD1. Germline trimming cut 5 bases from V and 5 bases from J; bases unmatched to any gene: 9. The CDR3 extends over 16 amino acids. Germline V gene data show CDR1 as SEHNR and CDR2 as FQNEAQ (reference sequence).

The table lists this clonotype with many counts. The V and J genes are TRBV11-2 and TRBJ2-1; 9 nucleotides line up with TRBD2. This CDR3 has 16 amino acids. Germline trimming cut 5 bases from V and 4 bases from J; bases unmatched to any gene: 9. Germline assignment: CDR1 SGHAT and CDR2 FQNNGV. CDR3 loop: CASSPLSGSRYNEQFF. DNA for the CDR3: TGTGCCAGCAGCCCCCTTAGCGGGAGCCGTTACAATGAGCAGTTCTTC.